The 8 T cell receptor beta chains below come from one sample, sequenced in a study of Graves' ophthalmopathy and Graves' hyperthyroidism. Scientists amplified the TCR beta CDR3 regions from RNA transcripts. First-round RT-PCR used HTBI primers; second-round multiplex PCR followed. TCRdb re-derived calls from the multiplex PCR reads in MiXCR, one entry per CDR3 protein. Of approximately 1.2 million distinct CDR3 sequences listed, 35% to 45% were seen once; the top ten hold around 10%. The sequenced material came from peripheral blood or thyroid tissue (not recorded which). The receptors shown here come from an adult man with Graves' hyperthyroidism.

CDR3 in amino acids: CASSLAGTQYGYTF. The CDR3 bases are TGCGCCAGCAGCTTGGCCGGGACACAGTATGGCTACACCTTC. The chain couples TRBV5-1 to TRBJ1-2, with D perhaps TRBD1 (6 bases). There are 14 residues in the CDR3. Germline V CDR1 and CDR2: SGHRS, YFSETQ. Between the trimmed V and J ends, which lost 0 bases and 5 bases, there was a span of 11 bases.

This clonotype was observed once. This may be a read error, as it is one base from a much larger clone. The rearrangement links TRBV7-2 to TRBJ2-7; possibly TRBD2 for D (6 bases). Germline V gene data show CDR1 as SGHTA and CDR2 as FQGNSA. The CDR3 covers 15 residues. V was pared by 3 bases and J by 2 bases, with 14 bases between. CDR3 sequence (DNA): TGTGCCAGCAGCTTTGCGAAGCGGGTTACCTACGAGCAGTACTTC. Translation: CASSFAKRVTYEQYF.

This clonotype was found many times. V and J are TRBV7-9 and TRBJ2-5; 8 nucleotides align to TRBD1. Germline V gene lookup returns CDR1 SEHNR and CDR2 FQNEAQ (reference sequence). The V segment lost 0 bases and the J segment 5 bases; nucleotides outside the gene matches: 5. This CDR3 comprises 15 residues. The CDR3 nucleotides are TGTGCCAGCAGCTTAGCTCAGGGGGCAGAGGAGACCCAGTACTTC. Translating gives CASSLAQGAEETQYF.

In its sample, this clonotype was seen many times. The chain is built from TRBV25-1 and TRBJ1-1, with unresolved D. CDR3 size: 13 residues. Germline CDR1 and CDR2: MGHDK and SYGVNS. The V gene lost 4 bases and the J gene lost 6 bases, with 12 bases spanning the gap. Here the CDR3 reads CASSGRVHAEAFF. As DNA, the CDR3 is TGTGCCAGCAGTGGTAGGGTACACGCTGAAGCTTTCTTT.

The CDR3 spells CASSQDPIYEQYF. Written as DNA, the CDR3 is TGTGCCAGCAGCCAAGATCCCATCTACGAGCAGTACTTC. The V gene is TRBV14, the J gene TRBJ2-7; the D is unclear. The germline gives CDR1 SGHDN, CDR2 FVKESK. The CDR3 spans 13 residues. The V and J ends lost 0 bases and 3 bases respectively, with 6 bases between them.

This clonotype was found many times. V gene TRBV29-1 combines with J gene TRBJ1-3; 7 nucleotides agree with TRBD1. The CDR3 loop spans 14 amino acids. Germline trimming cut 7 bases from V and 2 bases from J; bases unmatched to any gene: 8. Germline CDR1 and CDR2: SQVTM and ANQGSEA. This CDR3 is CSAGDREAGNTIYF. In DNA, the CDR3 is TGCAGCGCGGGAGACAGGGAGGCTGGAAACACCATATATTTT. Complete variable domain (other parts from reference TRBV29-1 and TRBJ1-3): SAVISQKPSRDICQRGTSLTIQCQVDSQVTMMFWYRQQPGQSLTLIATANQGSEATYESGFVIDKFPISRPNLTFSTLTVSNMSPEDSSIYLCSAGDREAGNTIYFGEGSWLTVV.

This clonotype was picked up many times. This chain links TRBV29-1 with TRBJ1-2, with a possible D match to TRBD1 (6 bases). This CDR3 is built from 15 residues. Germline V lookup: CDR1 SQVTM, CDR2 ANQGSEA. Trimming pared 0 bases from V and 6 bases from J, leaving 17 bases between. The CDR3 loop reads CSVEDPYRVLDGYTF. For the CDR3, the DNA is TGCAGCGTTGAAGATCCCTACAGGGTTCTCGATGGCTACACCTTC.

The chain recombines TRBV7-9 with TRBJ2-5; D remains unclear. Germline assignment: CDR1 SEHNR and CDR2 FQNEAQ (reference sequence). CDR3 length equals 15 residues. The germline V and J ends were trimmed by 2 bases and 2 bases, with 12 bases remaining between them. This CDR3 is CASSLLSGGQETQYF. The DNA for the CDR3 is TGTGCCAGCAGCTTATTGTCGGGCGGACAAGAGACCCAGTACTTC.